The 7 T cell receptor beta chains below were found in one sample sequenced in a study of CD8+ T cells in alopecia areata. RNA extraction was followed by reverse transcription into cDNA, which acted as the sequencing template. The repertoire was sequenced with immunoSEQ multiplex PCR; TCRdb's copy has only in-frame clones and lacks some. The sample lists about 100,000 clones; roughly 55% were seen once. Specimen: NKG2D-low CD8+ T cells sorted from blood. These TCRs come from a human donor with alopecia areata.

This chain connects TRBV6-6 to TRBJ1-2, with 7 bases aligning to TRBD1. The germline gives CDR1 MNHNY, CDR2 SVGAGI (reference sequence). Trimming took 8 bases from V and 2 from J; bases not matched to a gene: 2. The CDR3 length is 12 residues. CDR3: CASVQGNYGYTF. In nucleotides, the CDR3 is TGTGCCAGCGTACAGGGGAACTATGGCTACACCTTC.

This rearrangement joins TRBV27 to TRBJ1-2, with no clear D. Germline CDR1 is MNHEY and CDR2 is SMNVEV (reference sequence). This CDR3 has 13 residues. V lost 4 bases and J lost 1, with 7 bases in between. The CDR3 is CASSSRDNYGYTF. The CDR3 DNA follows: TGTGCCAGCAGTTCGAGGGATAACTATGGCTACACCTTC.

V and J are TRBV5-4 and TRBJ1-1; 7 nucleotides line up with TRBD1. V shed 3 bases and J 2 bases; nucleotides not matched to a gene: 1. The CDR3 is made up of 13 amino acids. The germline CDR1 and CDR2 sequences are SGHNT and YYREEE (reference sequence). The CDR3 region has the DNA TGTGCCAGCAGCTACAGGGGTAACACTGAAGCTTTCTTT. Protein product: CASSYRGNTEAFF.

This clone occurred once. V usage is TRBV5-1 and J usage is TRBJ2-1, with TRBD2 as a possible D gene (6 bases). V was trimmed by 4 bases and J by 2 bases, leaving 13 bases between them. Looked up from germline, CDR1 is SGHRS and CDR2 is YFSETQ. This CDR3 contains 15 residues. CDR3 sequence: CASSPELAPYNEQFF. CDR3 nucleotide sequence: TGCGCCAGCAGCCCCGAACTAGCCCCCTACAATGAGCAGTTCTTC.

Regarding this clone: The sample carries other DNA sequences with the same CDR3. The rearrangement links TRBV28 to TRBJ1-1, with D unresolved. Between the trimmed V and J ends, which lost 6 bases and 1 base, there was a span of 3 bases. The V gene's germline CDR1 is MDHEN and CDR2 SYDVKM. CDR3 length equals 11 residues. This CDR3 reads CASSPNTEAFF. Written as DNA, the CDR3 is TGTGCCAGCAGCCCGAACACTGAAGCTTTCTTT.

The chain joins TRBV13 to TRBJ2-3; unclear D gene. Trimming took 7 bases from V and 7 from J, leaving 12 bases between them. The germline gives CDR1 PRHDT, CDR2 FYEKMQ (reference sequence). This CDR3 region has 12 residues. CDR3 DNA: TGTGCCAGCACCGGCCCGGCTAATACGCAGTATTTT. Translated, it gives CASTGPANTQYF.

This clone was counted only a few times. The J gene is TRBJ2-3, the V gene TRBV5-4, with D hard to call. The CDR3 totals 15 residues. V was pared by 0 bases and J by 2 bases, with 10 bases between. Germline loops: CDR1 SGHNT, CDR2 YYREEE (reference sequence). The CDR3 is CASSLVDGPTDTQYF. The CDR3 region has the DNA TGTGCCAGCAGCTTGGTTGATGGTCCCACAGATACGCAGTATTTT. The whole variable domain, remainder taken from reference TRBV5-4 and TRBJ2-3, is ETGVTQSPTHLIKTRGQQVTLRCSSQSGHNTVSWYQQALGQGPQFIFQYYREEENGRGNFPPRFSGLQFPNYSSELNVNALELDDSALYLCASSLVDGPTDTQYFGPGTRLTVL.